These 23 T cell receptor beta chains were sequenced from one sample in a study of blood T cell repertoires in COVID-19. Profiling relied on immunoSEQ multiplex PCR, and the TCRdb table lists in-frame clones only, not all of them. This repertoire shows approximately 20,000 clones, about 88% found once; its top ten account for roughly a sixth. Sequences were obtained from peripheral blood. The receptor source for this set is a man in his 70s with acute or convalescent COVID-19.

This clone came up once. J is TRBJ2-1 and V is TRBV4-3; 8 bases match TRBD2. Germline V gene lookup returns CDR1 LGHNA and CDR2 YSLEER. The CDR3 totals 18 residues. Trimming removed 0 bases from V and 2 bases from J; junction bases left unmatched: 9. CDR3 sequence (DNA): TGCGCCAGCAGCCAAGATGGAACCGGGAGGGCCCCCTACAATGAGCAGTTCTTC. Residues: CASSQDGTGRAPYNEQFF.

The chain has TRBV4-2 and TRBJ1-2, with 7 bases fitting TRBD1. CDR3 length equals 15 residues. The J segment lost 8 bases and the V segment lost 1 base, leaving 10 bases of the junction unmatched. The germline V gene has CDR1 LGHNA and CDR2 YNFKEQ. The CDR3 region has the DNA TGTGCCAGCAGCCAAGCAGCAGGGGGAAGTAAGGGCTACACCTTC. Translated, it gives CASSQAAGGSKGYTF.

This clone was detected a few times. The V call is TRBV5-6, the J call TRBJ2-7; 7 positions agree with TRBD1. Germline lookup yields CDR1 SGHDT and CDR2 YYEEEE. V lost 3 bases and J lost 0; bases outside the gene matches: 6. The CDR3 has 15 residues. The CDR3 reads CASSSEQGSSYEQYF. CDR3 coding DNA: TGTGCCAGCAGCTCTGAACAGGGGTCCTCCTACGAGCAGTACTTC.

This clone was seen a few times. V gene TRBV7-2 combines with J gene TRBJ1-1, with 7 bases fitting TRBD1. There are 15 residues in the CDR3. V trimming: 6 bases; J trimming: 11 bases; junction bases outside the gene matches: 18. The germline gives CDR1 SGHTA, CDR2 FQGNSA. The CDR3 DNA is TGTGCCAGCAGTTTTAATTGGAGACAGGGCACTGGGGCTTTCTTT. It yields the protein CASSFNWRQGTGAFF.

The rearrangement uses TRBV5-1 and TRBJ2-3, with 7 positions matching TRBD2. Germline V gene lookup returns CDR1 SGHRS and CDR2 YFSETQ. The CDR3 has 15 amino acids. J gave up 2 bases and V 4 bases, and 7 bases lay outside the gene matches. In DNA form, the CDR3 reads TGCGCCAGCAGCGCTAGCGGAGATGACACAGATACGCAGTATTTT. This gives the protein CASSASGDDTDTQYF.

This chain joins TRBV28 and TRBJ2-2; a weak D match, TRBD2 (5 bases). Trimming took 5 bases from V and 10 from J, leaving 20 bases between them. In germline, CDR1 is MDHEN, CDR2 SYDVKM. CDR3 length: 15 amino acids. CDR3 coding DNA: TGTGCCAGCAGTATAGGTGGTAACCGGGAAGTGGAGCTGTTTTTT. It encodes CASSIGGNREVELFF.

The rearrangement joins TRBV6-5 to TRBJ1-2; TRBD1 matches at 8 bases. V was clipped by 2 bases and J by 8 bases; unmatched bases: 7. The germline V gene has CDR1 MNHEY and CDR2 SVGAGI. The length of the CDR3 is 14 residues. Here the CDR3 DNA reads TGTGCCAGCAGTTACACCCAGGGGGCTAGGGGCTACACCTTC. Amino acids: CASSYTQGARGYTF.

This chain uses TRBV29-1 with TRBJ2-3, with 8 nucleotides matching TRBD1. Germline trimming cut 3 bases from V and 5 bases from J; bases unmatched to any gene: 10. Germline CDR1 reads SQVTM; CDR2 reads ANQGSEA. CDR3 length: 15 amino acids. The CDR3 sequence is CSVEAMTGARDTQYF. The CDR3 bases are TGCAGCGTTGAGGCTATGACAGGGGCCAGAGATACGCAGTATTTT.

The V gene is TRBV12-3 or TRBV12-4, the J gene TRBJ1-5, with TRBD1 as a possible D gene (5 bases). The CDR3 has 13 amino acids. Trimming removed 3 bases from V and 9 bases from J, with 12 bases in between. The CDR3 protein is CASSLGEERPQHF. The CDR3, as DNA: TGTGCCAGCAGTTTGGGGGAGGAAAGGCCCCAGCATTTT.

This clone came up a few times. The rearrangement joins TRBV24-1 to TRBJ1-6; 10 nucleotides match TRBD1. The CDR3 has 12 amino acids. Germline CDR1 and CDR2: KGHDR and SFDVKD. Losses at the gene ends were 9 bases for V and 8 bases for J; bases not matched to a gene: 0. The CDR3 sequence: CATGTGDSPLHF. The CDR3, as DNA: TGTGCCACCGGGACAGGGGATTCACCCCTCCACTTT.

The chain uses TRBV7-2 and TRBJ1-6; TRBD1 agrees at 7 bases. CDR1 and CDR2 from the germline V gene are SGHTA and FQGNSA. The CDR3 length is 15 residues. Unmatched junction bases numbered 8, after V lost 4 bases and J lost 8 bases. The chain's CDR3 is CASSSTRQGDSPLHF. In nucleotides, the CDR3 is TGTGCCAGCAGCTCCACAAGACAGGGAGATTCACCCCTCCACTTT.

This chain connects TRBV29-1 to TRBJ2-1; D possibly corresponds to TRBD2 (6 bases). V dropped 1 base and J dropped 9 bases, with 10 bases sitting between them. The CDR3 is 12 residues long. CDR1 and CDR2 from the germline V gene are SQVTM and ANQGSEA. CDR3 loop: CSVEVGGGEQFF. Written as DNA, the CDR3 is TGCAGCGTTGAAGTGGGGGGAGGTGAGCAGTTCTTC.

The rearrangement links TRBV5-5 to TRBJ1-1, with 7 bases that match TRBD1. The ends lost 0 bases at V and 5 bases at J; junction bases unmatched: 7. Germline V gene lookup returns CDR1 SGHKS and CDR2 YYEKEE (reference sequence). The CDR3 is made up of 15 amino acids. The DNA of the CDR3 is TGTGCCAGCAGCTTGGGAAGGGGGCGAGGGACTGAAGCTTTCTTT. This sequence encodes CASSLGRGRGTEAFF.

The chain employs TRBV2 and TRBJ1-6; TRBD1 might be the D (6 bases). Deletions cut 6 bases from V and 7 bases from J, with 13 bases between. The CDR3 spans 14 residues. Germline V gives CDR1 SNHLY, CDR2 FYNNEI. This CDR3 reads CASRGTGYNSPLHF. The CDR3 nucleotides read TGTGCCAGCAGGGGTACAGGGTACAATTCACCCCTCCACTTT.

The chain has TRBV7-9 and TRBJ1-1; unclear D gene. Germline V gives CDR1 SEHNR, CDR2 FQNEAQ (reference sequence). V gave up 6 bases and J gave up 3 bases, with 14 bases separating them. The CDR3 totals 14 residues. The CDR3 bases are TGTGCCAGCAGTCTACCAGGTGGTGACACTGAAGCTTTCTTT. Translated, it gives CASSLPGGDTEAFF.

In DNA, the CDR3 is TGTGCCATCAGTGAACAGGACGGCACTGGGGATGGCTACACCTTC. It translates to CAISEQDGTGDGYTF. V and J are TRBV10-3 and TRBJ1-2, with D possibly being TRBD1 (5 bases). Looked up from germline, CDR1 is ENHRY and CDR2 is SYGVKD. Between the trimmed V and J ends, which lost 3 bases and 6 bases, there was a span of 17 bases. The CDR3 is made up of 15 amino acids.

The genes are TRBV7-9 and TRBJ2-1, with a possible D match to TRBD2 (5 bases). The CDR3 has 13 amino acids. Trimming removed 1 base from V and 7 bases from J, with 8 bases in between. CDR1 is SEHNR and CDR2 is FQNEAQ in the germline V gene (reference sequence). CDR3 sequence (DNA): TGTGCCAGCAGCTTAGGGACTCCTAATGAGCAGTTCTTC. This gives the protein CASSLGTPNEQFF. Drawing the rest from reference TRBV7-9 and TRBJ2-1, the complete variable domain is DTGVSQNPRHKITKRGQNVTFRCDPISEHNRLYWYRQTLGQGPEFLTYFQNEAQLEKSRLLSDRFSAERPKGSFSTLEIQRTEQGDSAMYLCASSLGTPNEQFFGPGTRLTVL.

This sequence joins TRBV6-6 and TRBJ2-3; D not certain. This CDR3 spans 17 amino acids. Germline CDR1 MNHNY, CDR2 SVGAGI (reference sequence). V dropped 5 bases and J dropped 0 bases, with 18 bases sitting between them. The CDR3: CASSPGAVHTSTDTQYF. The CDR3 DNA is TGTGCCAGCAGTCCCGGCGCGGTCCATACTAGCACAGATACGCAGTATTTT.

By its share, this clone is medium-sized (0.01 to 0.1%). The J gene is TRBJ2-7, the V gene TRBV6-5, with 10 bases identical to TRBD1. The CDR3 loop spans 13 amino acids. The germline V gene encodes CDR1 MNHEY and CDR2 SVGAGI. V was clipped by 8 bases and J by 4 bases; unmatched bases: 5. CDR3 nucleotides: TGTGCCAGCTCGACAGGGGGCAGGTACGAGCAGTACTTC. Amino acids: CASSTGGRYEQYF.

This chain's CDR3 is CASSLQAGYNPGELFF. As DNA, the CDR3 is TGTGCCAGCAGCTTACAAGCAGGGTACAATCCCGGGGAGCTGTTTTTT. The chain carries TRBV7-3 and TRBJ2-2; possible D gene TRBD1, 5 bases. This CDR3 contains 16 residues. Germline-derived CDR1 and CDR2 are SGHTA and FQGTGA. V gave up 2 bases and J gave up 6 bases, with 16 bases separating them.

As concerns this clone: Within the sample, other DNA sequences also encode this same CDR3. The chain joins TRBV5-1 to TRBJ2-5, with 9 bases fitting TRBD2. V gave up 0 bases and J gave up 5 bases; unmatched junction bases: 2. The CDR3 has 14 amino acids. Germline V CDR1 and CDR2: SGHRS, YFSETQ. The CDR3 protein is CASSLGTSEETQYF. The DNA of the CDR3 is TGCGCCAGCAGCTTGGGGACTAGCGAGGAGACCCAGTACTTC.

CDR3 residues: CASSRDTTRTGELFF. CDR3 nucleotide sequence: TGTGCCAGCAGTCGGGACACCACGCGCACCGGGGAGCTGTTTTTT. The chain links TRBV6-5 to TRBJ2-2; weak D call: TRBD1 (6 bases). The CDR3 sequence is 15 residues long. The germline V gene has CDR1 MNHEY and CDR2 SVGAGI. Deletions cut 5 bases from V and 4 bases from J, with 14 bases between.

The rearrangement joins TRBV27 to TRBJ2-2; 7 nucleotides match TRBD2. The CDR3 has 19 amino acids. J gave up 5 bases and V 6 bases, and 21 bases lay outside the gene matches. Per germline, CDR1 MNHEY and CDR2 SMNVEV (reference sequence). CDR3 protein: CASSLLPGGAGLRTGELFF. The CDR3 coding sequence is TGTGCCAGCAGCCTTCTGCCTGGAGGAGCGGGATTAAGGACCGGGGAGCTGTTTTTT.